This T cell receptor beta chain comes out of a study of T-cell memory formation after mild COVID-19. This clonotype was seen a handful of times. Its target is not known. The V gene lost 3 bases and the J gene lost 5 bases, with 13 bases spanning the gap. The CDR3 spans 14 residues. Broader study findings: The appearance of some responding clones in pre-infection memory suggested that cross-reactive memory joined.

TCRdb reanalysed the 5' RACE reads using MiXCR and keeps one entry per CDR3 protein. Found here are fewer than 150,000 distinct CDR3 sequences, about 24% of them singletons; the top ten hold under 50%. The chain combines TRBV12-3 or TRBV12-4 with TRBJ1-2; the D gene is possibly TRBD1 (5 bases). Sequenced sample: PBMCs or a T cell subset sorted from them (not recorded which). The sequence derives from a man between 18 and 29 years old who had mild COVID-19 (a few samples of this study predate the infection). Cell type and time point are not known. CDR3 nucleotides: TGTGCCAGCAGTTTCTTGGGGGTGGGTTATGGCTACACCTTC. Encoded protein: CASSFLGVGYGYTF.